One and the same sample provided the 31 T cell receptor beta chains below, sequenced in a study of T cells in Graves' hyperthyroidism and ophthalmopathy. Researchers amplified the TCR beta CDR3 regions from RNA transcripts. Initially, a first-round RT-PCR of the TCR CDR3 employed the HTBI primer set. Each CDR3 protein gets one entry after TCRdb re-called the multiplex PCR reads with MiXCR. The data contain roughly 640,000 distinct CDR3 sequences, about 16% of them singletons. Sample: blood. The receptors stem from a woman aged 40 to 49 with Graves' ophthalmopathy.

This clonotype occurred many times. The J gene is TRBJ2-6, the V gene TRBV5-1; 10 nucleotides match TRBD1. Germline V gives CDR1 SGHRS, CDR2 YFSETQ. The CDR3 contains 18 residues. Trimming took 3 bases from V and 2 from J; bases not matched to a gene: 8. CDR3 residues: CASSSGDRGRPGANVLTF. The DNA of the CDR3 is TGCGCCAGCAGCTCTGGGGACAGGGGACGTCCTGGGGCCAACGTCCTGACTTTC. The complete variable domain, with remaining parts taken from reference TRBV5-1 and TRBJ2-6, reads KAGVTQTPRYLIKTRGQQVTLSCSPISGHRSVSWYQQTPGQGLQFLFEYFSETQRNKGNFPGRFSGRQFSNSRSEMNVSTLELGDSALYLCASSSGDRGRPGANVLTFGAGSRLTVL.

This clonotype has only a few counts. The V and J genes are TRBV7-9 and TRBJ2-2, with 9 bases that match TRBD1. Trimming took 4 bases from V and 6 from J; bases not matched to a gene: 3. The CDR3 has 14 amino acids. Germline V gene data show CDR1 as SEHNR and CDR2 as FQNEAQ (reference sequence). This CDR3 is CASSWDRVSGELFF. CDR3 DNA sequence: TGTGCCAGCAGCTGGGACAGGGTATCCGGGGAGCTGTTTTTT.

Ten or more counts support this clonotype. The V gene is TRBV3-1, the J gene TRBJ2-5; tentatively, D is TRBD2 (7 bases). The CDR3 sequence is 15 residues long. Between the trimmed V and J ends, which lost 5 bases and 1 base, there was a span of 14 bases. Germline V gene sequence: CDR1 LGHDT, CDR2 YNNKEL (reference sequence). The CDR3, as DNA: TGTGCCAGCAGCTCACTAGGGGGGGCCCAAGAGACCCAGTACTTC. Translating gives CASSSLGGAQETQYF.

This clonotype was seen repeatedly, ten times or more. V gene TRBV18 combines with J gene TRBJ2-1, with 9 bases that match TRBD2. CDR3 length: 15 amino acids. Unmatched junction bases numbered 7, after V lost 0 bases and J lost 10 bases. Germline values: CDR1 KGHSH, CDR2 LQKENI. The CDR3 is CASSPPGREGGEQFF. CDR3 in DNA: TGTGCCAGCTCACCACCGGGGCGGGAGGGAGGCGAGCAGTTCTTC.

This sequence joins TRBV10-3 and TRBJ2-3; 11 nucleotides agree with TRBD2. CDR3 size: 16 residues. From germline, CDR1 is ENHRY and CDR2 SYGVKD. Germline trimming cut 5 bases from V and 4 bases from J; bases unmatched to any gene: 8. The CDR3 sequence: CAISSIAGGVADTQYF. The CDR3 DNA sequence: TGTGCCATCAGTTCGATAGCGGGAGGGGTCGCAGATACGCAGTATTTT.

In its sample, this clonotype was seen many times. This sequence joins TRBV7-2 and TRBJ2-7; TRBD2 aligns across 11 bases. The CDR3 runs 15 residues. Per the germline V gene, CDR1 is SGHTA and CDR2 is FQGNSA. The V segment lost 6 bases and the J segment 4 bases; nucleotides outside the gene matches: 8. CDR3 in DNA: TGTGCCAGCAGAATAGCGGGAGGGCCCCCATACGAGCAGTACTTC. Translating it yields CASRIAGGPPYEQYF.

This clonotype was seen repeatedly, ten times or more. The chain recombines TRBV7-2 with TRBJ1-2; TRBD1 matches 12 bases. Germline CDR1 SGHTA, CDR2 FQGNSA. The CDR3 loop spans 15 amino acids. V trimming: 1 base; J trimming: 5 bases; junction bases outside the gene matches: 2. CDR3 DNA sequence: TGTGCCAGCAGCTTAGGGGGACAGGGGGCGTATGGCTACACCTTC. It is translated as CASSLGGQGAYGYTF.

This clonotype was counted at least ten times. This chain connects TRBV20-1 to TRBJ2-2; D is tentatively TRBD1 or TRBD2 (5 bases each). The CDR3 runs 14 residues. Looked up from germline, CDR1 is DFQATT and CDR2 is SNEGSKA (reference sequence). The V gene lost 3 bases and the J gene lost 2 bases, with 10 bases spanning the gap. The CDR3: CSARGVRNTGELFF. The CDR3 bases are TGCAGTGCTAGGGGGGTCCGTAACACCGGGGAGCTGTTTTTT.

This clonotype was detected ten times or more. This chain links TRBV7-3 with TRBJ2-3; 7 bases match TRBD1. The CDR3 has 16 residues. Per germline, CDR1 SGHTA and CDR2 FQGTGA. J lost 0 bases, V lost 5 bases, and 8 bases had no gene match. The CDR3 DNA reads TGTGCCAGCAGCCAACAGGGGACGACTAGCACAGATACGCAGTATTTT. Its translation is CASSQQGTTSTDTQYF.

This clonotype was recorded at least ten times. The CDR3 loop reads CATSSSDRVGQPQHF. Here the CDR3 DNA reads TGTGCCACCAGCAGTTCGGACAGGGTAGGTCAGCCCCAGCATTTT. The chain carries TRBV15 and TRBJ1-5; 8 bases are shared with TRBD1. There are 15 residues in the CDR3. Losses at the gene ends were 3 bases for V and 6 bases for J; bases not matched to a gene: 7. Germline V gene data show CDR1 as LNHNV and CDR2 as YYDKDF (reference sequence). The full variable domain, completed using reference TRBV15 and TRBJ1-5, is DAMVIQNPRYQVTQFGKPVTLSCSQTLNHNVMYWYQQKSSQAPKLLFHYYDKDFNNEADTPDNFQSRRPNTSFCFLDIRSPGLGDTAMYLCATSSSDRVGQPQHFGDGTRLSIL.

The table lists this clonotype with many counts. The chain combines TRBV15 with TRBJ2-1; 11 bases are shared with TRBD2. J gave up 5 bases and V 3 bases, and 3 bases lay outside the gene matches. This CDR3 has 15 residues. Germline V lookup: CDR1 LNHNV, CDR2 YYDKDF (reference sequence). This chain's CDR3 is CATSREGLADNEQFF. The CDR3 DNA sequence: TGTGCCACCAGCAGGGAGGGACTAGCGGACAATGAGCAGTTCTTC.

The J gene is TRBJ2-7, the V gene TRBV6-6, with TRBD1 matching 8 bases. The CDR3 runs 15 residues. Germline V gene sequence: CDR1 MNHNY, CDR2 SVGAGI (reference sequence). Trimming took 0 bases from V and 3 from J; bases not matched to a gene: 4. CDR3 coding DNA: TGTGCCAGCAGTTACTCGTACAGGGGGTACTACGAGCAGTACTTC. Residues: CASSYSYRGYYEQYF.

This clonotype has just a few counts. The gene calls are TRBV6-1 and TRBJ1-4, with 9 positions matching TRBD1. The CDR3 runs 17 residues. Germline V CDR1 and CDR2: MNHNS, SASEGT. The V segment lost 5 bases and the J segment 8 bases; nucleotides outside the gene matches: 15. The CDR3 spells CASSRTDRGSSNEKLFF. The DNA of the CDR3 is TGTGCCAGCAGTCGCACCGACAGGGGGTCTTCGAACGAAAAACTGTTTTTT.

The V call is TRBV19, the J call TRBJ2-6; no firm D call. CDR1 LNHDA and CDR2 SQIVND come from the germline V gene (reference sequence). The CDR3 runs 12 residues. The ends were cut back, 8 bases at V and 0 bases at J, with 2 bases in the middle. The CDR3: CASLSGANVLTF. The CDR3, as DNA: TGTGCCAGTCTCTCTGGGGCCAACGTCCTGACTTTC.

This clonotype was found a few times. The V gene is TRBV20-1, the J gene TRBJ2-3; 7 bases are a match to TRBD2. Per the germline V gene, CDR1 is DFQATT and CDR2 is SNEGSKA (reference sequence). V lost 0 bases and J lost 4; bases outside the gene matches: 7. This CDR3 contains 15 residues. This CDR3 reads CSARDVAGAADTQYF. CDR3 nucleotides: TGCAGTGCTAGAGATGTGGCGGGAGCTGCAGATACGCAGTATTTT.

Only a few counts were recorded for this clonotype. The rearrangement joins TRBV3-1 to TRBJ1-2, with D unclear. Trimming pared 5 bases from V and 8 bases from J, leaving 18 bases between. Germline lookup yields CDR1 LGHDT and CDR2 YNNKEL (reference sequence). The CDR3 has 14 amino acids. The DNA of the CDR3 is TGTGCCAGCAGCACCACCCGAAAGGGCCTGGGCTACACCTTC. It specifies CASSTTRKGLGYTF.

Many counts were recorded for this clonotype. This chain connects TRBV2 to TRBJ2-3, with 9 bases identical to TRBD2. CDR1 SNHLY and CDR2 FYNNEI come from the germline V gene. The CDR3 runs to 19 residues. V lost 0 bases and J lost 1; bases outside the gene matches: 11. In DNA form, the CDR3 reads TGTGCCAGCAGTGAAGCGCCATATAAGACTAGCGGTCGCACAGATACGCAGTATTTT. This translates into CASSEAPYKTSGRTDTQYF. The variable domain in full, with the rest retrieved from reference TRBV2 and TRBJ2-3, is EPEVTQTPSHQVTQMGQEVILRCVPISNHLYFYWYRQILGQKVEFLVSFYNNEISEKSEIFDDQFSVERPDGSNFTLKIRSTKLEDSAMYFCASSEAPYKTSGRTDTQYFGPGTRLTVL.

This clonotype was seen repeatedly, ten times or more. The genes are TRBV4-1 and TRBJ1-5; D call uncertain. Germline V CDR1 and CDR2: MGHRA, YSYEKL. The CDR3 length is 14 residues. V lost 1 base and J lost 4, with 8 bases in between. CDR3 DNA: TGCGCCAGCAGCCAAGGGGATTGGAATCAGCCCCAGCATTTT. Its protein product is CASSQGDWNQPQHF.

Turning to this clonotype: The junction does not match germline at one end; this may be a read error. The chain carries TRBV7-3 and TRBJ2-2; tentatively, D is TRBD2 (7 bases). Germline values: CDR1 SGHTA, CDR2 FQGTGA. The CDR3 contains 15 residues. The CDR3 loop is CATRRGPANSGELFF. For the CDR3, the DNA is TGTGCCACTCGGCGGGGGCCTGCGAACAGCGGGGAGCTGTTTTTT.

A few counts support this clonotype. The gene calls are TRBV7-3 and TRBJ2-2; D perhaps matches TRBD1 (6 bases). The CDR3 consists of 13 residues. V shed 4 bases and J shed 7 bases, with 10 bases lying between them. The germline CDR1 and CDR2 sequences are SGHTA and FQGTGA. Here the CDR3 DNA reads TGTGCCAGCAGCTCCCTAGGGGGCGGGGAGCTGTTTTTT. Its protein product is CASSSLGGGELFF.

The genes are TRBV15 and TRBJ2-1, with TRBD2 as a possible D gene (5 bases). The V gene lost 5 bases and the J gene lost 0 bases, with 14 bases spanning the gap. The V gene's germline CDR1 is LNHNV and CDR2 YYDKDF (reference sequence). This CDR3 comprises 16 residues. In DNA, the CDR3 is TGTGCCACCAGCTCTCAACTAGTAGGCTCCTACAATGAGCAGTTCTTC. This sequence encodes CATSSQLVGSYNEQFF.

This clonotype appeared many times. The chain combines TRBV7-2 with TRBJ2-5; 10 bases map to TRBD2. The CDR3 spans 16 residues. With 5 bases clipped from V and 0 bases from J, the junction kept 6 bases outside the gene matches. Germline values: CDR1 SGHTA, CDR2 FQGNSA. CDR3 region: CASSDNSGGYQETQYF. The CDR3 nucleotides read TGTGCCAGCAGCGATAATAGCGGGGGGTACCAAGAGACCCAGTACTTC.

The genes are TRBV30 and TRBJ1-1, with D perhaps matching TRBD1 (6 bases). Germline V gene data show CDR1 as GTSNPN and CDR2 as SVGIG (reference sequence). The V gene lost 1 base and the J gene lost 0 bases, with 9 bases spanning the gap. The length of the CDR3 is 14 residues. CDR3 loop: CAWSGQVLNTEAFF. CDR3 DNA: TGTGCCTGGAGTGGACAGGTGTTGAACACTGAAGCTTTCTTT. Full variable domain (remainder filled in from reference TRBV30 and TRBJ1-1): SQTIHQWPATLVQPVGSPLSLECTVEGTSNPNLYWYRQAAGRGLQLLFYSVGIGQISSEVPQNLSASRPQDRQFILSSKKLLLSDSGFYLCAWSGQVLNTEAFFGQGTRLTVV.

This clonotype was counted only a few times. The J gene is TRBJ1-6, the V gene TRBV12-3 or TRBV12-4; D ambiguous. The CDR3 spans 14 residues. Trimming took 9 bases from V and 0 from J, leaving 9 bases between them. This CDR3 reads CASARSSYNSPLHF. The CDR3, as DNA: TGTGCCAGTGCCAGGAGCTCCTATAATTCACCCCTCCACTTT.

This clonotype was counted ten times or more. The chain links TRBV29-1 to TRBJ2-3; 13 bases map to TRBD2. Germline V gives CDR1 SQVTM, CDR2 ANQGSEA. With V trimmed by 6 bases and J by 2 bases, 11 bases remained unmatched. This CDR3 contains 17 residues. As DNA, the CDR3 is TGCAGCGTGGCTACTAGCGGGGGGGCTCTTCTCACAGATACGCAGTATTTT. Translation gives CSVATSGGALLTDTQYF.

The V gene is TRBV2, the J gene TRBJ1-3; tentatively, D is TRBD1 (5 bases). Germline V gene lookup returns CDR1 SNHLY and CDR2 FYNNEI. Trimming removed 2 bases from V and 8 bases from J, with 7 bases in between. The CDR3 is 12 residues long. The CDR3 loop is CASSEQGDTIYF. The CDR3 DNA sequence: TGTGCCAGCAGTGAACAGGGAGACACCATATATTTT.

The J gene is TRBJ2-7, the V gene TRBV19; D ambiguous. Germline assignment: CDR1 LNHDA and CDR2 SQIVND (reference sequence). Trimming removed 2 bases at V and 7 bases at J, with 12 bases between. CDR3 length: 13 amino acids. In DNA, the CDR3 is TGTGCCAGTAGTATACGTGCCTCCCTGGAGCAGTACTTC. Its translation is CASSIRASLEQYF.

The sample holds a few counts of this clonotype. J is TRBJ2-2 and V is TRBV20-1; 12 bases fit TRBD2. CDR3 size: 16 residues. Per germline, CDR1 DFQATT and CDR2 SNEGSKA (reference sequence). Unmatched junction bases numbered 6, after V lost 5 bases and J lost 2 bases. In DNA form, the CDR3 reads TGCAGTGCTGGAAGACTAGCGGGGGCAAACACCGGGGAGCTGTTTTTT. The encoded protein is CSAGRLAGANTGELFF.

Many counts were recorded for this clonotype. The V and J genes are TRBV18 and TRBJ2-5; the match to TRBD2 covers 10 bases. Germline V lookup: CDR1 KGHSH, CDR2 LQKENI. The J segment lost 4 bases and the V segment lost 3 bases, leaving 5 bases of the junction unmatched. The CDR3 covers 15 residues. The CDR3 coding sequence is TGTGCCAGCTCACCGCCTAGCGGGGGACCAGAGACCCAGTACTTC. This sequence encodes CASSPPSGGPETQYF.

The rearrangement joins TRBV6-5 to TRBJ1-6; a weak D match, TRBD1 (6 bases). Germline CDR1 reads MNHEY; CDR2 reads SVGAGI. This CDR3 is built from 19 residues. V dropped 0 bases and J dropped 8 bases, with 23 bases sitting between them. In DNA, the CDR3 is TGTGCCAGCAGTTACTCGACGGTGTTAAGGGGGGACACTTATTCACCCCTCCACTTT. Amino acids: CASSYSTVLRGDTYSPLHF.

Many counts were recorded for this clonotype. This chain uses TRBV12-3 or TRBV12-4 with TRBJ2-1; TRBD1 agrees at 9 bases. The CDR3 extends over 19 amino acids. The V segment lost 5 bases and the J segment 0 bases; nucleotides outside the gene matches: 14. The CDR3 region has the DNA TGTGCCAGCAGTCCAAGGGACAGGGTTCTTTTTAGCTCCTACAATGAGCAGTTCTTC. Translating gives CASSPRDRVLFSSYNEQFF.